Shown below are 17 T cell receptor beta chains from a single sample sequenced in a study of T-cell reconstitution after alpha-beta-depleted transplantation in children (dated by TCRdb to the mid-2010s). In light of the paper, this sample's treatment or condition label describes: allogeneic hematopoietic cell transplantation with graft depleted of TCRalphabeta T cells and CD19 B cells. Library preparation was by PCR. The sequencing machine was an Illumina HiSeq 2500. TCR libraries were prepared with molecular barcoding, using unique molecular identifiers to normalize TCRbeta repertoire quantification. In-frame beta chains were kept once TCRdb had trimmed the public reads at Q25 with fastp and called clones with MiXCR. Each record represents a unique CDR3 protein, reported with the most common genes and DNA among its rows. Here the sample has around 490,000 distinct CDR3 sequences; 10% to 12% occur a single time. Clones ranked in the top ten supply 12% to 15% of the sample.

This specimen consisted of PBMCs, mostly from graft donor cells, obtained 180 days after TCRalphabeta/CD19-depleted stem cell transplant. These receptors were obtained from a female patient between 2 and 15 years old who had a stem cell transplant for aplastic anemia, so the T cells may come from the graft donor.

V usage is TRBV5-1 and J usage is TRBJ2-4, with D maybe TRBD2 (7 bases). The V and J ends lost 1 base and 4 bases respectively, with 18 bases between them. In germline, CDR1 is SGHRS, CDR2 YFSETQ. The CDR3 spans 17 residues. CDR3 bases: TGCGCCAGCAGCTTGTGGGGGGGCGGCGGAACAAAAAACATTCAGTACTTC. It encodes CASSLWGGGGTKNIQYF. Based on the CDR3 plus reference TRBV5-1 and TRBJ2-4, the full variable domain is KAGVTQTPRYLIKTRGQQVTLSCSPISGHRSVSWYQQTPGQGLQFLFEYFSETQRNKGNFPGRFSGRQFSNSRSEMNVSTLELGDSALYLCASSLWGGGGTKNIQYFGAGTRLSVL.

This clonotype showed up just a few times. The chain recombines TRBV2 with TRBJ1-4; TRBD1 matches at 9 bases. With 11 bases clipped from V and 8 bases from J, the junction kept 12 bases outside the gene matches. The CDR3 extends over 14 amino acids. Germline CDR1 is SNHLY and CDR2 is FYNNEI. CDR3 loop: CAGSDTGGGEKLFF. DNA of the CDR3: TGTGCCGGCTCAGACACAGGGGGCGGGGAAAAACTGTTTTTT.

In its sample, this clonotype was seen a few times. CDR3 loop: CASSSGRAMNTEAFF. The DNA of the CDR3 is TGTGCCAGCAGTTCCGGACGGGCCATGAACACTGAAGCTTTCTTT. The chain has TRBV6-2 or TRBV6-3 and TRBJ1-1; no definite D call. CDR1 and CDR2 (germline): MNHEY, SVGEGT. Trimming shortened V by 4 bases and J by 0 bases, and 12 bases separated the two germline ends. The CDR3 runs 15 residues.

V is TRBV6-1 and J is TRBJ2-7; 10 positions agree with TRBD2. Germline CDR1 MNHNS, CDR2 SASEGT. This CDR3 has 15 amino acids. Unmatched junction bases numbered 3, after V lost 0 bases and J lost 4 bases. The CDR3 loop is CASSEAGLAPYEQYV. CDR3 nucleotides: TGTGCCAGCAGTGAAGCGGGACTAGCGCCTTACGAGCAGTACGTC.

This clonotype was seen only a few times. The chain is built from TRBV6-2 or TRBV6-3 and TRBJ2-7; TRBD1 is a possible D gene (6 bases). Per the germline V gene, CDR1 is MNHEY and CDR2 is SVGEGT. The CDR3 length is 15 residues. V was cut by 5 bases and J by 6 bases, with 20 bases left in between. In nucleotides, the CDR3 is TGTGCCAGCAGTCCGACCGGGACACCCTTCGGCGAGCAGTACTTC. It codes for CASSPTGTPFGEQYF.

With respect to this clonotype: The junction shows a germline mismatch at one end, possibly a read error. The CDR3 DNA reads TGTACCAGCAGTCCACCGTCCCCCCTAGGCGGGAGGCGTAAAGAGACCCAGTACTTC. Residues: CTSSPPSPLGGRRKETQYF. The chain couples TRBV12-3 or TRBV12-4 to TRBJ2-5; 8 positions agree with TRBD2. This CDR3 is 19 amino acids long.

This clonotype has only a few counts. V gene TRBV7-2 combines with J gene TRBJ2-7; no definite D call. The CDR3 has 13 amino acids. Germline CDR1 reads SGHTA; CDR2 reads FQGNSA. The V end lost 3 bases, the J end lost 3 bases, and 9 bases lay between the germline ends. The CDR3 region has the DNA TGTGCCAGCAGCTTGGACGGATACTACGAGCAGTACGTC. This encodes CASSLDGYYEQYV.

This clonotype was counted at least ten times. The chain carries TRBV5-4 and TRBJ2-3, with D possibly TRBD2 on 6 matching bases. V was trimmed by 0 bases and J by 4 bases, leaving 12 bases between them. Per germline, CDR1 SGHNT and CDR2 YYREEE (reference sequence). The CDR3 length is 15 residues. The CDR3 sequence is CASSLASGVPDTQYF. The CDR3 DNA reads TGTGCCAGCAGCTTGGCGTCGGGGGTACCAGATACGCAGTATTTT.

The rearrangement links TRBV14 to TRBJ2-1; 7 nucleotides line up with TRBD1. Germline V CDR1 and CDR2: SGHDN, FVKESK. V was pared by 5 bases and J by 2 bases, with 9 bases of the junction left unmatched. This CDR3 has 16 residues. CDR3 loop: CASSSRQGKAYNEQFF. DNA for the CDR3: TGTGCCAGCAGCTCTCGACAGGGAAAGGCCTACAATGAGCAGTTCTTC.

This clonotype has a count of ten or more. The chain links TRBV7-8 to TRBJ2-1, with D uncertain. Trimming shortened V by 4 bases and J by 7 bases, and 17 bases separated the two germline ends. CDR3 length: 15 amino acids. From germline, CDR1 is SGHVS and CDR2 FQNEAQ. The CDR3 region has the DNA TGTGCCAGCAGCTATCAGGTGGGGATTATGAATGAGCAGTTCTTC. This gives the protein CASSYQVGIMNEQFF.

This clonotype was seen a handful of times. The chain combines TRBV2 with TRBJ2-7, with D unresolved. V lost 3 bases and J 2 bases, leaving 8 bases between the germline ends. Germline V gene sequence: CDR1 SNHLY, CDR2 FYNNEI. CDR3 length equals 13 residues. CDR3: CASSDRQAYEQYF. DNA for the CDR3: TGTGCCAGCAGTGACCGCCAGGCCTACGAGCAGTACTTC.

V is TRBV28 and J is TRBJ1-3; D is unclear. The ends were cut back, 11 bases at V and 2 bases at J, with 28 bases in the middle. The CDR3 loop spans 18 amino acids. The germline V gene has CDR1 MDHEN and CDR2 SYDVKM. CDR3 coding DNA: TGTGCCTCCCGGCACAATGGGCTAGACCCTCTCACTGGAAACACCATATATTTT. This gives the protein CASRHNGLDPLTGNTIYF.

The chain links TRBV20-1 to TRBJ2-3; 7 nucleotides agree with TRBD2. The CDR3 runs 14 residues. V shed 6 bases, J shed 4 bases, and the junction held 10 bases outside the gene matches. Germline CDR1 DFQATT, CDR2 SNEGSKA (reference sequence). For the CDR3, the DNA is TGCAGTGCAGCGGGACTGCCCAACTCAGATACGCAGTATTTT. As protein: CSAAGLPNSDTQYF.

The chain combines TRBV28 with TRBJ1-1; 9 nucleotides agree with TRBD1. The V gene's germline CDR1 is MDHEN and CDR2 SYDVKM. V shed 5 bases, J shed 10 bases, and the junction held 8 bases outside the gene matches. The CDR3 covers 13 residues. CDR3 DNA sequence: TGTGCCAGCAGTCCCGGGACAGGGTTACGAGCTTTCTTT. This translates into CASSPGTGLRAFF.

The chain combines TRBV28 with TRBJ1-2; D remains ambiguous. Trimming stripped 6 bases from V and 6 bases from J, with 11 bases between. The CDR3 has 12 amino acids. Germline V gives CDR1 MDHEN, CDR2 SYDVKM. CDR3 region: CASSLRRDGYTF. The DNA for the CDR3 is TGTGCCAGCAGCCTCAGGAGGGATGGCTACACCTTC.

This clonotype has a handful of counts. The rearrangement joins TRBV7-2 to TRBJ2-6; TRBD2 aligns across 7 bases. The V and J ends lost 5 bases and 4 bases, in that order; junction bases with no gene match: 8. Germline-derived CDR1 and CDR2 are SGHTA and FQGNSA. This CDR3 is built from 16 residues. CDR3 coding DNA: TGTGCCAGCAGCCCCGACGGGGGGTCCGGGGCCAACGTCCTGACTTTC. Translating gives CASSPDGGSGANVLTF.

The gene calls are TRBV6-5 and TRBJ2-7, with 8 positions matching TRBD1. Germline V gives CDR1 MNHEY, CDR2 SVGAGI. This CDR3 is 16 amino acids long. The V gene end was trimmed by 0 bases and the J gene end by 2 bases; junction bases not matched to a gene: 6. CDR3 loop: CASSYSTGGPPYEQYF. The CDR3 DNA reads as TGTGCCAGCAGTTACTCCACAGGGGGTCCTCCCTACGAGCAGTACTTC.